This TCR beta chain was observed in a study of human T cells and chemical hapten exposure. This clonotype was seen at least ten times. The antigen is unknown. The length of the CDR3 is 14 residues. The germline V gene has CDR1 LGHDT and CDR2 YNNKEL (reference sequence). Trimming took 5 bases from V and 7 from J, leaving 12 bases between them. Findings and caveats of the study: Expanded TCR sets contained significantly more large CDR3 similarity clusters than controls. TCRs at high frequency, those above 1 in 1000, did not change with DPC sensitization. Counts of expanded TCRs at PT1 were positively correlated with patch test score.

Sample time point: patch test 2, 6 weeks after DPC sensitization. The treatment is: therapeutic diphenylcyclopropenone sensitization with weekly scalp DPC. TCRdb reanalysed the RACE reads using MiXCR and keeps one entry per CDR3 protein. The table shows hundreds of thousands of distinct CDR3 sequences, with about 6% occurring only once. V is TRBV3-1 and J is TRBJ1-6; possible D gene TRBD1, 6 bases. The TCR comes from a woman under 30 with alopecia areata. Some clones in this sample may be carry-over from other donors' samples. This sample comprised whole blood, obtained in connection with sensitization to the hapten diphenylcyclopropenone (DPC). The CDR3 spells CASSSGGRNSPLHF. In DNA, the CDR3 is TGTGCCAGCAGCTCCGGGGGGCGGAATTCACCCCTCCACTTT.